Listed below are T cell receptor beta chains from one sample, sequenced in a study of cytomegalovirus exposure and HLA in healthy donors. Repertoires were generated with immunoSEQ multiplex PCR, while TCRdb's copy carries only in-frame clones and drops some. The sample has 150,000 to 200,000 clones; approximately 71% are singletons. Sequenced sample: PBMCs. The receptors shown here come from a man aged 50 to 59 in good health and CMV-seronegative. Each CDR3 is given with its conserved first and last residue. Each record gives: clone size, D gene, V gene, CDR3 protein. A D gene is named only where the DNA matches it firmly. Clone size is not always given. Where it is, it says once, few, many or a class for expanded clones.

.	TRBD1	TRBV11-2	CASSLEVTGEDYGYTF
.	TRBD2	TRBV5-1	CASSSGLAPTYEQYF
few	.	TRBV5-4	CASSLDSFSGNTIYF
.	TRBD1	TRBV28	CASSLGTGGQPQHF
.	.	TRBV5-4	CASSSYTTSPQETQYF
.	.	TRBV2	CASSEVRGAQPQHF
.	TRBD1	TRBV2	CASSSRQGRSDTQYF
.	.	TRBV19	CASSIPGSTEAFF
.	TRBD1	TRBV5-1	CASSLGGTVTYEQYF
.	.	TRBV28	CASSLYQETQYF
few	TRBD1	TRBV5-1	CASSLEGGRGYTF
.	TRBD1	TRBV10-3	CAISWDRGYEQYF
.	TRBD1	TRBV5-1	CASSLGTGPWDTQYF
.	.	TRBV7-9	CASSLGRADWAEAFF
.	TRBD1	TRBV7-2	CASSLSMGQGAAFF
few	TRBD1	TRBV7-9	CASSLGQGDNSPLHF
.	.	TRBV19	CASSIQGSRNTIYF
once	.	TRBV7-8	CASSPSTAFGNTIYF
.	.	TRBV21-1	CARGTATDTQYF
.	TRBD1	TRBV19	CASSMTIPGTALF
.	TRBD1	TRBV11-3	CASSLAGTEEQYF
.	TRBD1	TRBV10-3	CAISAGQGNSPLHF
few	TRBD2	TRBV2	CASSAGTSGGYEQYF
few	TRBD1	TRBV6-6	CASRAGQGFSYEQYF
few	TRBD1	TRBV11-2	CASSLGGGQGAYEQYF
.	TRBD2	TRBV7-6	CASSFGTSGGIETQYF
.	.	TRBV6-5	CASSYAVGPGANVLTF
.	TRBD2	TRBV5-1	CASSFAAGAEETQYF
few	.	TRBV10-3	CAIRPSTTYEQYF